One sample yielded the 29 T cell receptor beta chains listed below, sequenced in a study of post-analysis software for immune sequencing data. TCR beta cDNA libraries had unique molecular identifiers. TCRdb re-called the PCR reads with MiXCR, one entry per CDR3 protein. The repertoire has hundreds of thousands of distinct CDR3 sequences, 35% to 45% of them found once; the top ten carry roughly 8.2%. Which antigens these TCRs recognize remains unknown. Points from the study as a whole: Relative to controls, patients had a handful of TRBV segments at higher frequency, with TRBV5-6, TRBV5-1 and TRBV20-1 among these.

Input material: blood. The source is a girl aged 2-10 years with multiple sclerosis.

The chain uses TRBV7-3 and TRBJ2-1; weak D call: TRBD1 (6 bases). Trimming took off 5 bases at V and 6 bases at J, with 11 bases between the two ends. CDR1 and CDR2 (germline): SGHTA, FQGTGA. The length of the CDR3 is 13 residues. DNA for the CDR3: TGTGCCAGCAGCGTCCGAGGGGGCAATGAGCAGTTCTTC. Translated, it gives CASSVRGGNEQFF.

This clonotype has a handful of counts. The chain recombines TRBV10-2 with TRBJ2-1; a possible D gene is TRBD2 (6 bases). This CDR3 contains 15 residues. CDR1 is WSHSY and CDR2 is SAAADI in the germline V gene. V was trimmed by 3 bases and J by 4 bases, leaving 13 bases between them. CDR3 residues: CASSESPGLYNEQFF. CDR3 coding DNA: TGCGCCAGCAGTGAATCACCGGGACTTTACAATGAGCAGTTCTTC.

The chain combines TRBV24-1 with TRBJ2-2; 7 bases map to TRBD2. The CDR3 spans 13 residues. Trimming at V came to 9 bases and at J to 4 bases, leaving 4 bases not matched to a gene. From germline, CDR1 is KGHDR and CDR2 SFDVKD. CDR3 sequence reads: CATRPSGTGELFF. The CDR3, as DNA: TGTGCCACCCGCCCTAGCGGCACCGGGGAGCTGTTTTTT.

The chain carries TRBV7-9 and TRBJ1-2; perhaps TRBD1 as D (5 bases). The CDR3 sequence is 18 residues long. V gave up 4 bases and J gave up 6 bases, with 27 bases separating them. Per germline, CDR1 SEHNR and CDR2 FQNEAQ (reference sequence). The CDR3 here is CASSSPPKEGDPFNGYTF. The CDR3 DNA is TGTGCCAGCAGCTCCCCACCCAAGGAAGGGGACCCCTTCAATGGCTACACCTTC.

A word on this clonotype: No conserved phenylalanine or tryptophan is present at the end of the CDR3, so a read error is the likely explanation. This chain connects TRBV7-8 to TRBJ2-1; D might be TRBD2 (5 bases). The CDR3 contains 16 residues. The V end lost 3 bases, the J end lost 1 base, and 13 bases lay between the germline ends. Germline values: CDR1 SGHVS, CDR2 FQNEAQ. CDR3 in amino acids: CASSLGAGLSYNEQFL. The CDR3 DNA reads TGTGCCAGCAGCTTGGGTGCGGGTTTGTCCTACAATGAGCAGTTCTTA.

The V gene is TRBV20-1, the J gene TRBJ2-3, with 10 bases aligning to TRBD2. CDR1 and CDR2 (germline): DFQATT, SNEGSKA (reference sequence). Trimming took 3 bases from V and 5 from J; bases not matched to a gene: 8. The CDR3 spans 15 residues. CDR3 coding DNA: TGCAGTGCTAGCTCCCTAGCGGGAGCTGGAGATACGCAGTATTTT. Encoded protein: CSASSLAGAGDTQYF.

The rearrangement joins TRBV7-3 to TRBJ2-1; a possible D gene is TRBD1 (6 bases). This CDR3 comprises 15 residues. The V gene lost 3 bases and the J gene lost 5 bases, with 14 bases spanning the gap. Germline CDR1 is SGHTA and CDR2 is FQGTGA. This CDR3 is CASSLGQGYNNEQFF. CDR3 nucleotides: TGTGCCAGCAGCTTGGGGCAGGGGTACAACAATGAGCAGTTCTTC.

J is TRBJ2-7 and V is TRBV30; maybe TRBD2 (6 bases). CDR1 is GTSNPN and CDR2 is SVGIG in the germline V gene (reference sequence). The CDR3 has 14 residues. The V end was cut by 3 bases, the J end by 0 bases, with 12 bases between. CDR3 sequence reads: CAWSSGTSSYEQYF. CDR3 DNA: TGTGCCTGGAGCTCCGGGACTTCCTCCTACGAGCAGTACTTC.

This chain links TRBV20-1 with TRBJ2-7; 9 nucleotides align to TRBD2. The germline gives CDR1 DFQATT, CDR2 SNEGSKA (reference sequence). The CDR3 sequence is 15 residues long. The junction had 10 bases not matched to a gene; V was cut back by 1 base and J by 6 bases. Written as DNA, the CDR3 is TGCAGTGCTAGAGTAGCGGGAGCGAAAATGGGCGAGCAGTACTTC. It translates to CSARVAGAKMGEQYF.

The chain has TRBV20-1 and TRBJ1-2; a possible D gene is TRBD1 (6 bases). The germline V gene encodes CDR1 DFQATT and CDR2 SNEGSKA (reference sequence). The CDR3 consists of 19 residues. V was shortened by 4 bases and J by 1 base, with 28 bases between the two germline ends. CDR3 DNA sequence: TGCAGTGCTATGAGTACGGGTTTGGCGGACAGAAATTATAACTATGGCTACACCTTC. This sequence encodes CSAMSTGLADRNYNYGYTF.

This clonotype was picked up one time. V gene TRBV29-1 combines with J gene TRBJ1-5; D unclear. V dropped 4 bases and J dropped 5 bases, with 12 bases sitting between them. Germline V gene sequence: CDR1 SQVTM, CDR2 ANQGSEA. The CDR3 spans 13 residues. CDR3 sequence (DNA): TGCAGCGTTGTAGAGGGTTGGCATCAGCCCCAGCATTTT. Its translation: CSVVEGWHQPQHF.

This clonotype showed up just a few times. The CDR3 here is CATAPDRDYEQYF. The CDR3 region has the DNA TGCGCCACCGCCCCGGACAGGGACTACGAGCAGTACTTC. This chain connects TRBV5-1 to TRBJ2-7; TRBD1 agrees at 8 bases. After removal of 9 bases from V and 3 bases from J, the junction contained 8 bases not matched to a gene. Germline values: CDR1 SGHRS, CDR2 YFSETQ. The CDR3 length is 13 residues.

This chain connects TRBV7-2 to TRBJ2-5; no definite D call. V dropped 5 bases and J dropped 11 bases, with 15 bases sitting between them. Germline loops: CDR1 SGHTA, CDR2 FQGNSA. This CDR3 is 12 amino acids long. The DNA for the CDR3 is TGTGCCAGCAGCCCAGGCCTCGATGAGCAGTACTTC. Translated: CASSPGLDEQYF.

This rearrangement joins TRBV3-1 to TRBJ2-1, with D unclear. This CDR3 has 11 amino acids. V was trimmed by 4 bases and J by 8 bases, leaving 6 bases between them. Per the germline V gene, CDR1 is LGHDT and CDR2 is YNNKEL (reference sequence). CDR3 sequence (DNA): TGTGCCAGCAGCCCCCACGATGAGCAGTTCTTC. Its protein product is CASSPHDEQFF.

This chain connects TRBV12-3 or TRBV12-4 to TRBJ2-7, with 7 bases fitting TRBD2. The CDR3 sequence is 17 residues long. Germline trimming cut 6 bases from V and 3 bases from J; bases unmatched to any gene: 17. Here the CDR3 reads CASSYSTRTSENYEQYF. DNA of the CDR3: TGTGCCAGCAGCTATTCCACCCGAACTAGCGAGAACTACGAGCAGTACTTC.

This chain links TRBV5-1 with TRBJ2-2; TRBD1 aligns across 7 bases. The germline V gene has CDR1 SGHRS and CDR2 YFSETQ. V was clipped by 3 bases and J by 3 bases; unmatched bases: 8. CDR3 size: 16 residues. CDR3 nucleotide sequence: TGCGCCAGCAGCTCACTGACAGGGAGAGACACCGGGGAGCTGTTTTTT. Translating gives CASSSLTGRDTGELFF.

The chain links TRBV20-1 to TRBJ2-1; D unclear. Germline V lookup: CDR1 DFQATT, CDR2 SNEGSKA (reference sequence). The CDR3 runs 12 residues. Trimming removed 1 base from V and 6 bases from J, with 7 bases in between. CDR3 sequence: CSARGGFNEQFF. The DNA for the CDR3 is TGCAGTGCTAGAGGGGGATTCAATGAGCAGTTCTTC.

The V and J genes are TRBV7-3 and TRBJ2-5; 10 bases align to TRBD2. The J segment lost 1 base and the V segment lost 5 bases, leaving 7 bases of the junction unmatched. In germline, CDR1 is SGHTA, CDR2 FQGTGA. This CDR3 is built from 16 residues. The CDR3 here is CASSLGSGGTQETQYF. The CDR3 bases are TGTGCCAGCAGCCTCGGTAGCGGGGGGACCCAAGAGACCCAGTACTTC. The complete variable domain, with remaining parts taken from reference TRBV7-3 and TRBJ2-5, reads GAGVSQTPSNKVTEKGKYVELRCDPISGHTALYWYRQSLGQGPEFLIYFQGTGAADDSGLPNDRFFAVRPEGSVSTLKIQRTERGDSAVYLCASSLGSGGTQETQYFGPGTRLLVL.

This rearrangement joins TRBV28 to TRBJ2-3; D ambiguous. V lost 6 bases, J lost 1 base, and 14 bases lay in between. The germline V gene encodes CDR1 MDHEN and CDR2 SYDVKM. CDR3 length: 15 residues. The CDR3 DNA reads as TGTGCCAGCAGCGTTGGGGTATGGGGCACAGATACGCAGTATTTT. This codes for CASSVGVWGTDTQYF. Supplemented by reference TRBV28 and TRBJ2-3, the full variable domain reads DVKVTQSSRYLVKRTGEKVFLECVQDMDHENMFWYRQDPGLGLRLIYFSYDVKMKEKGDIPEGYSVSREKKERFSLILESASTNQTSMYLCASSVGVWGTDTQYFGPGTRLTVL.

The table lists this clonotype with many counts. The CDR3 bases are TGCAGCGTGGAGACAGGGGGCGCCTACGAGCAGTACTTC. Residues: CSVETGGAYEQYF. V is TRBV29-1 and J is TRBJ2-7, with 10 bases that match TRBD1. This CDR3 has 13 residues. The germline gives CDR1 SQVTM, CDR2 ANQGSEA. With 6 bases clipped from V and 2 bases from J, the junction kept 4 bases outside the gene matches.

The chain has TRBV6-2 or TRBV6-3 and TRBJ2-5; D call uncertain. This CDR3 has 11 amino acids. CDR1 is MNHEY and CDR2 is SVGEGT in the germline V gene. With 8 bases removed from V and 11 bases from J, the gap between germline ends came to 15 bases. CDR3: CASSRAREQYF. The CDR3 DNA is TGTGCCAGCTCCCGCGCGAGAGAGCAGTACTTC.

The genes are TRBV20-1 and TRBJ2-5; tentative D call: TRBD1 (6 bases). The germline gives CDR1 DFQATT, CDR2 SNEGSKA (reference sequence). V shed 3 bases and J shed 1 base, with 15 bases lying between them. This CDR3 has 15 residues. The DNA of the CDR3 is TGCAGTGCTAGGGGGGCGCGGACTGGCCAAGAGACCCAGTACTTC. Translated, it gives CSARGARTGQETQYF.

The chain recombines TRBV7-9 with TRBJ1-2, with D possibly matching TRBD1 (6 bases). Trimming stripped 4 bases from V and 5 bases from J, with 17 bases between. The CDR3 runs 15 residues. Germline V gives CDR1 SEHNR, CDR2 FQNEAQ (reference sequence). The CDR3: CASSSDWGRGYGYTF. In DNA, the CDR3 is TGTGCCAGCAGCTCAGACTGGGGCAGGGGTTATGGCTACACCTTC. Filled out from reference TRBV7-9 and TRBJ1-2, the complete variable domain reads DTGVSQNPRHKITKRGQNVTFRCDPISEHNRLYWYRQTLGQGPEFLTYFQNEAQLEKSRLLSDRFSAERPKGSFSTLEIQRTEQGDSAMYLCASSSDWGRGYGYTFGSGTRLTVV.

The chain joins TRBV4-1 to TRBJ1-5; D is unclear. The CDR3 extends over 15 amino acids. Germline V gene data show CDR1 as MGHRA and CDR2 as YSYEKL. The V and J ends lost 0 bases and 6 bases respectively, with 12 bases between them. The CDR3 DNA follows: TGCGCCAGCAGCCAAGAGGAGGGTGTCCCTCAGCCCCAGCATTTT. Amino acid sequence: CASSQEEGVPQPQHF.

This chain links TRBV25-1 with TRBJ1-2, with no clear D. This CDR3 comprises 13 residues. With 3 bases removed from V and 3 bases from J, the gap between germline ends came to 8 bases. Germline values: CDR1 MGHDK, CDR2 SYGVNS. The CDR3 loop is CASSEGEDYGYTF. CDR3 nucleotides: TGTGCCAGCAGTGAGGGTGAGGACTATGGCTACACCTTC.

The chain has TRBV28 and TRBJ2-4, with 9 bases aligning to TRBD1. The J segment lost 13 bases and the V segment lost 5 bases, leaving 12 bases of the junction unmatched. The CDR3 spans 14 residues. Germline values: CDR1 MDHEN, CDR2 SYDVKM. The CDR3 coding sequence is TGTGCCAGCAGTAGCACCGGGACAGGGTGGGAGCAGTACTTC. Its translation: CASSSTGTGWEQYF.

The rearrangement uses TRBV20-1 and TRBJ2-5, with 15 positions matching TRBD2. J was trimmed by 5 bases and V by 5 bases; bases with no gene match: 3. The CDR3 spans 14 residues. Germline assignment: CDR1 DFQATT and CDR2 SNEGSKA (reference sequence). Written as DNA, the CDR3 is TGCAGTGCTGGACTAGCGGGGGGGCCGGAGACCCAGTACTTC. Protein product: CSAGLAGGPETQYF.

There are a few counts of this clonotype. This chain joins TRBV10-2 and TRBJ2-7; 9 bases are a match to TRBD1. V lost 7 bases, J lost 4 bases, and 5 bases stayed unmatched. This CDR3 has 13 amino acids. Per germline, CDR1 WSHSY and CDR2 SAAADI. The CDR3 here is CASTYRGLYEQYF. In nucleotides, the CDR3 is TGCGCCAGCACGTACAGGGGGCTTTACGAGCAGTACTTC.

The chain couples TRBV12-3 or TRBV12-4 to TRBJ2-5; the D gene is possibly TRBD1 (7 bases). The CDR3 has 15 amino acids. Trimming took 5 bases from V and 5 from J, leaving 18 bases between them. The CDR3 is CASSTGASVEETQYF. The CDR3, as DNA: TGTGCCAGCAGTACAGGGGCTAGCGTGGAGGAGACCCAGTACTTC.